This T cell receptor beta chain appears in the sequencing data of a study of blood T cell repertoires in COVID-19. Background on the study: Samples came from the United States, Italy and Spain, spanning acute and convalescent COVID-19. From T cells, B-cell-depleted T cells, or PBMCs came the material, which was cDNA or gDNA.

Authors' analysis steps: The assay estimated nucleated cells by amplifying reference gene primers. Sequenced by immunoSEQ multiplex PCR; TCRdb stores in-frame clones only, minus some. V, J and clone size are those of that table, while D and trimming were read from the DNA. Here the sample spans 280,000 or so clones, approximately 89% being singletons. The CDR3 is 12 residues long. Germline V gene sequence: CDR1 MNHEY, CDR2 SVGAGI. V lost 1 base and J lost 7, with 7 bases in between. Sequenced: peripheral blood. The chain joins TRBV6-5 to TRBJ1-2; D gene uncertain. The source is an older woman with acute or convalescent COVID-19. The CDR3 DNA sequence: TGTGCCAGCAGTTACTTGGAGTCTGGCTACACCTTC. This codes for CASSYLESGYTF.